This TCR beta chain is from a study of T cells in localized non-small cell lung cancer (dated by TCRdb to the early 2020s). Regarding the complete study: The study analyzed T cell repertoires of 200 to 300 early-stage NSCLC patients, comparing tumors and uninvolved tumor-adjacent lungs. All 240 or so NSCLC patients in the cohort were treatment-naive and had localized lung tumors that were resected. NSCLC patients had a mean age of roughly 66 years, and 129 were male and around 99 female.

From the cysteine up to the phenylalanine, the CDR3 has a length of 12 residues. Here the CDR3 DNA is all that survives: 36 bases in frame from base 1. From the germline V gene, CDR1 is SGDLS and CDR2 is YYNGEE. V and J lose 0 bases and 4 bases, and a span of 3 bases separates them. Remarks on this clone: No cognate antigen has been identified for it. Base qualities are not recorded, but no much larger clone differs from it by a single base.

Study-level results and caveats: Of the top 100 tumor clones, a median of approximately 60 were detected in paired uninvolved adjacent lung; roughly 26 were also among that lung's top 100. Because multi-region tumor sequencing was not performed, intratumor heterogeneity could not be ruled out. Higher blood T cell density associated with longer overall survival, while higher adjacent-lung clonality associated with shorter survival. Uninvolved tumor-adjacent lung showed the highest T cell clonality, higher than tumor, which suggests more focused antigenic responses in the uninvolved tumor-adjacent lung. Because of the exploratory design, TCR variables were selected using unadjusted p-values without false-discovery rate correction.

The immunoSEQ Assay was used to sequence TCR beta CDR3 regions from DNA. In the authors' own workflow: T cell density was computed as TCR beta template counts normalized to usable DNA estimated by amplifying housekeeping genes. Richness was estimated using the preseqR package, with extrapolation to 400,000 templates for PBMC samples and to 120,000 templates for tissue samples. Clonality was calculated as one minus Pielou's evenness. Differential abundance testing on productive amino-acid clonotypes, with a minimum total count of 5 and an alpha of 0.1, was used to identify tissue-enriched TCRs. The Jaccard Index and the Morisita Overlap Index were used to measure repertoire overlap between compartments. GLIPH grouped TCR beta CDR3s together with public tetramer-defined viral CDR3s, and a viral motif had to include at least three viral sequences and show V-gene enrichment. Sourced from immuneACCESS, this table was stored by TCRdb with only in-frame sequences that have V and J called. A share of the clones is absent; for the studies checked, an unresolved V gene accounts for under half, and the remainder has no known explanation. Clonal size and the V and J genes are those of that table, whereas D and trimming came from the DNA. The sample yields some 64,000 clones; 75% to 85% were counted once. The ten largest clonotypes hold about 4.5% of the sample.

At diagnosis, peripheral blood, uninvolved tumor-adjacent lung and tumor were collected and were preserved as a mix of fresh-frozen and FFPE material. For TCR repertoire profiling, blood samples were analyzed in the form of peripheral blood mononuclear cells. This TCR was sampled from a man between 40 and 69 years old with stage II lung adenocarcinoma. Source: PBMCs, taken before any cancer treatment. Recombination joined TRBV9 with TRBJ2-3, with the identity of the D gene unclear. The nucleotide sequence reads TGTGCCAGCAGCGTAGTGCCAGATACGCAGTATTTT. Translated, it reads CASSVVPDTQYF.